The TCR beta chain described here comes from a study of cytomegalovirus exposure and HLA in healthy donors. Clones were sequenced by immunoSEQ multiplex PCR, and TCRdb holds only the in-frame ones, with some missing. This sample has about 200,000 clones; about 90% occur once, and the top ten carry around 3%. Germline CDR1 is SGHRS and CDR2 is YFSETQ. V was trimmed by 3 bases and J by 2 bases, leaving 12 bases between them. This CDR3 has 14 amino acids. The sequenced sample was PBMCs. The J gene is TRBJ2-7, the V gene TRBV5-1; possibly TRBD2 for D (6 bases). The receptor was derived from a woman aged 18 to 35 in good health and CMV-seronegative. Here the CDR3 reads CASSSASVTYEQYF. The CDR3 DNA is TGCGCCAGCAGCTCGGCTAGCGTCACCTACGAGCAGTACTTC.